The 10 T cell receptor beta chains given below trace back to one sample, sequenced in a study of graft-versus-host responses after intestinal transplantation. These receptors' antigens are unknown. Using immunoSEQ multiplex PCR, the repertoire was profiled, and TCRdb retains in-frame clones only, with some absent. The table shows 130,000 to 150,000 clones, with 85% to 95% occurring only once. The source was unstimulated CD4+ T cells sorted from spleen or lymph node cells, collected before intestinal transplant. Receptors were obtained from a human donor who received an intestinal transplant.

CDR3 bases: TGTGCCAGCAGACAGACTAGTTCCGCAGATACGCAGTATTTT. This encodes CASRQTSSADTQYF. The chain is built from TRBV6-5 and TRBJ2-3; D might be TRBD2 (6 bases). CDR3 length: 14 residues. The V gene lost 6 bases and the J gene lost 4 bases, with 14 bases spanning the gap. Germline-derived CDR1 and CDR2 are MNHEY and SVGAGI.

The CDR3 DNA reads TGTGCCTGGAGTGTCCAGGGGGATCAGCCCCAGCATTTT. The encoded protein is CAWSVQGDQPQHF. The J gene is TRBJ1-5, the V gene TRBV30, with 7 bases lining up with TRBD1. The junction had 1 base not matched to a gene; V was cut back by 0 bases and J by 5 bases. The CDR3 is 13 amino acids. CDR1 and CDR2 from the germline V gene are GTSNPN and SVGIG (reference sequence).

J is TRBJ2-5 and V is TRBV10-2; D unclear. Trimming stripped 4 bases from V and 4 bases from J, with 16 bases between. Germline assignment: CDR1 WSHSY and CDR2 SAAADI. This CDR3 spans 15 amino acids. The CDR3 sequence is CASSAIGSLGETQYF. DNA for the CDR3: TGCGCCAGCAGTGCGATCGGGTCTTTGGGAGAGACCCAGTACTTC.

The V gene is TRBV6-5, the J gene TRBJ1-3; D unclear. The CDR3 has 14 residues. CDR1 and CDR2 from the germline V gene are MNHEY and SVGAGI. Between the trimmed V and J ends, which lost 6 bases and 1 base, there was a span of 10 bases. The CDR3 DNA reads as TGTGCCAGCAGCCTATGGAGGTCTGGAAACACCATATATTTT. Encoded protein: CASSLWRSGNTIYF.

J is TRBJ2-5 and V is TRBV19; TRBD2 matches at 7 bases. With 6 bases clipped from V and 5 bases from J, the junction kept 18 bases outside the gene matches. This CDR3 spans 17 amino acids. Germline V gene data show CDR1 as LNHDA and CDR2 as SQIVND (reference sequence). The CDR3 spells CASSGWGGRPGRETQYF. The CDR3 bases are TGTGCCAGTAGCGGCTGGGGGGGGAGGCCAGGGAGGGAGACCCAGTACTTC. Filled out from reference TRBV19 and TRBJ2-5, the complete variable domain reads DGGITQSPKYLFRKEGQNVTLSCEQNLNHDAMYWYRQDPGQGLRLIYYSQIVNDFQKGDIAEGYSVSREKKESFPLTVTSAQKNPTAFYLCASSGWGGRPGRETQYFGPGTRLLVL.

The chain joins TRBV27 to TRBJ1-4, with 7 bases lining up with TRBD1. The CDR3 consists of 15 residues. Unmatched junction bases numbered 10, after V lost 5 bases and J lost 7 bases. CDR1 is MNHEY and CDR2 is SMNVEV in the germline V gene (reference sequence). CDR3 amino acids: CASSPLTGPPEKLFF. CDR3 DNA sequence: TGTGCCAGCAGTCCGCTGACAGGGCCTCCTGAAAAACTGTTTTTT.

The chain couples TRBV19 to TRBJ2-5; D unclear. This CDR3 is 14 amino acids long. V shed 3 bases and J shed 2 bases, with 10 bases lying between them. Germline lookup yields CDR1 LNHDA and CDR2 SQIVND (reference sequence). The CDR3 reads CASSMGLPQETQYF. CDR3 in DNA: TGTGCCAGTAGTATGGGTCTCCCACAAGAGACCCAGTACTTC.

The chain couples TRBV19 to TRBJ2-3; 7 bases line up with TRBD2. V trimming: 7 bases; J trimming: 0 bases; junction bases outside the gene matches: 7. CDR3 length equals 15 residues. Looked up from germline, CDR1 is LNHDA and CDR2 is SQIVND (reference sequence). CDR3: CASTMVGLSTDTQYF. The CDR3 coding sequence is TGTGCCAGTACCATGGTGGGACTAAGCACAGATACGCAGTATTTT.

This clone was found once. The V and J genes are TRBV7-9 and TRBJ2-3; TRBD2 aligns across 7 bases. The CDR3 runs 15 residues. Germline CDR1 is SEHNR and CDR2 is FQNEAQ (reference sequence). V shed 2 bases and J 4 bases; nucleotides not matched to a gene: 6. The CDR3 loop reads CASSLSGAYPDTQYF. For the CDR3, the DNA is TGTGCCAGCAGCTTAAGCGGGGCCTACCCAGATACGCAGTATTTT.

The V gene is TRBV28, the J gene TRBJ2-1; 13 bases map to TRBD2. J gave up 3 bases and V 11 bases, and 4 bases lay outside the gene matches. Per germline, CDR1 MDHEN and CDR2 SYDVKM. The CDR3 loop spans 14 amino acids. CDR3 nucleotide sequence: TGTGCCTCCGGGACTAGCGGGATCTACAATGAGCAGTTCTTC. Residues: CASGTSGIYNEQFF. The variable domain in full, with the rest retrieved from reference TRBV28 and TRBJ2-1, is DVKVTQSSRYLVKRTGEKVFLECVQDMDHENMFWYRQDPGLGLRLIYFSYDVKMKEKGDIPEGYSVSREKKERFSLILESASTNQTSMYLCASGTSGIYNEQFFGPGTRLTVL.